Listed below are T cell receptor beta chains from one sample, sequenced in a study of response to subunit inactivated influenza vaccine. Each CDR3 protein is one row after TCRdb ran MiXCR on the RT-PCR reads. The repertoire includes fewer than 700,000 distinct CDR3 sequences, around 13% of them detected once, and about an eighth sits in the top ten. The sequences come from PBMCs from blood, collected 40 to 50 days after vaccination. These receptors were collected from a man in his fifties or sixties who received an inactivated influenza vaccine. The CDR3 runs from the conserved cysteine through the conserved F or W. Each record gives: V gene, clone size, CDR3 protein. A row's size may be missing; if present it is once, few, many or a size class.

v_call: TRBV12-3/TRBV12-4
clone_size: few
cdr3_aa: CASSFSENQETQYF

v_call: TRBV6-5
clone_size: few
cdr3_aa: CASSYSRRGSYEQHF

v_call: TRBV5-1
clone_size: many
cdr3_aa: CASRERPLNGYTF

v_call: TRBV11-3
clone_size: -
cdr3_aa: CASSSSSGGGATQYF

v_call: TRBV7-9
clone_size: -
cdr3_aa: CASSLALNGNTGELFF

v_call: TRBV19
clone_size: -
cdr3_aa: CASSMARTVGAETQYF

v_call: TRBV12-3/TRBV12-4
clone_size: few
cdr3_aa: CASRKTGIPPLHF

v_call: TRBV11-2
clone_size: -
cdr3_aa: CASSFLGGWQETQYF

v_call: TRBV20-1
clone_size: many
cdr3_aa: CSASTDMTSGEADTQYF

v_call: TRBV6-1
clone_size: -
cdr3_aa: CASSPPDSAFSGANVLTF